This TCR beta chain appears in the sequencing data of a study of blood T cell repertoires in COVID-19. Profiled with immunoSEQ multiplex PCR; TCRdb holds only in-frame clones, not every one. The table shows about 300,000 clones, with 85% occurring only once. V gave up 6 bases and J gave up 4 bases, with 15 bases separating them. The CDR3 consists of 14 residues. CDR1 MNHEY and CDR2 SVGAGI come from the germline V gene. Sequencing input: PBMCs or T cells enriched from blood (not recorded which). This chain uses TRBV6-5 with TRBJ1-2, with D possibly TRBD1 on 6 matching bases. The TCR originated in a woman in her forties or fifties who had recovered from COVID-19. The chain's CDR3 is CASSLGVGGYGYTF. CDR3 coding DNA: TGTGCCAGCAGCCTTGGGGTAGGGGGCTATGGCTACACCTTC.